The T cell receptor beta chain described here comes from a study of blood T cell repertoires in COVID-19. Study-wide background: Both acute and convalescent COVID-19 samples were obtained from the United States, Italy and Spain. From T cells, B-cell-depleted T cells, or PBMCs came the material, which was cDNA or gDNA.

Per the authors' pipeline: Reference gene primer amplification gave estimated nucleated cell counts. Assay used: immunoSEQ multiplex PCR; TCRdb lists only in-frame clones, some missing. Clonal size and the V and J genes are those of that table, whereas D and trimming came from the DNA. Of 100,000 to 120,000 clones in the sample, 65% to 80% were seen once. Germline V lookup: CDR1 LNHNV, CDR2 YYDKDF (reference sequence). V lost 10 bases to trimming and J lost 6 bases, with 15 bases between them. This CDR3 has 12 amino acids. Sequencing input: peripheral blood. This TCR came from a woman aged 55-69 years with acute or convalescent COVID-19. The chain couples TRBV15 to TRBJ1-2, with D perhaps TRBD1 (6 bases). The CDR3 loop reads CAISTGYHGYTF. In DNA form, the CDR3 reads TGTGCCATCTCTACAGGGTATCATGGCTACACCTTC.